Reported below is one TCR beta chain. Its antigen is unidentified. Germline V CDR1 and CDR2: DFQATT, SNEGSKA (reference sequence). The CDR3 consists of 11 residues. Trimming cost V 5 bases and J 9 bases, with 14 bases left between them. CDR3 and TCR beta VDJ profiling relied on a genomic DNA template. MiXCR, applied by TCRdb to the reads, yields one record per CDR3 protein. This table holds hundreds of thousands of distinct CDR3 sequences, about two thirds found once. The data belong to a study of CD8+CD57+ T cells in acquired aplastic anemia. Study background: 3.2 ug was the average amount of DNA from sorted CD4+ and CD8+ cells. Healthy donor CD4+ cell samples had a mean of roughly 10 million reads.

Regarding the study as a whole: CD8+ Simpson's diversity did not differ significantly between patients and controls. Patients had fewer than 35 CD8+ CDR3 sequences in common with controls (the shared set).

J is TRBJ2-7 and V is TRBV20-1; a weak D match, TRBD2 (5 bases). The specimen was sorted CD4+, CD8+, or CD8+CD57+ T cells (not recorded which) from PBMCs. The clonotype originates from a human donor in good health, serving as a control. CDR3 amino acids: CSAFTYEGQYF. The CDR3 nucleotides read TGCAGTGCTTTCACATACGAGGGGCAGTACTTC.